The T cell receptor (beta chain) under discussion was sequenced for a study of cytomegalovirus exposure and HLA in healthy donors. Study conclusions and caveats: On later analysis, the bulk of CMV-associated TCR beta chains appeared to be HLA-restricted.

Primers: 60 Vbeta forward and 13 Jbeta reverse. Profiled with immunoSEQ multiplex PCR; TCRdb holds only in-frame clones, not every one. The data hold some 190,000 clones, with around 81% observed a single time. With regard to this clone: Its antigen is unidentified.

This CDR3 contains 18 residues. J was trimmed by 2 bases and V by 6 bases; bases with no gene match: 16. Germline values: CDR1 MNHEY, CDR2 SMNVEV (reference sequence). The chain links TRBV27 to TRBJ2-5, with 9 bases matching TRBD2. The receptor comes from a young man in good health and CMV-seronegative. Sequenced input: PBMCs. The CDR3 reads CASSPEGVGGRVQETQYF. CDR3 DNA sequence: TGTGCCAGCAGCCCGGAGGGGGTCGGCGGGAGGGTTCAAGAGACCCAGTACTTC.